A single sample is the source of the 22 T cell receptor beta chains below, sequenced in a study of OX40 agonist ivuxolimab in advanced cancers. Using immunoSEQ multiplex PCR, the repertoire was profiled, and TCRdb retains in-frame clones only, with some absent. This sample has 95,000 to 150,000 clones, with over 85% found just once. Specimen: CD4+ or CD8+ T cells sorted from blood, collected in a trial of the OX40 agonist ivuxolimab. These receptors were obtained from an adult with an advanced solid tumor such as melanoma, head and neck, liver or kidney cancer.

This chain's CDR3 is CASSSGLTGELFF. CDR3 in DNA: TGTGCCAGCAGCTCAGGGCTCACCGGGGAGCTGTTTTTT. The genes are TRBV5-4 and TRBJ2-2; a weak D match, TRBD1 (5 bases). Germline CDR1 is SGHNT and CDR2 is YYREEE (reference sequence). The CDR3 length is 13 residues. Trimming took 3 bases from V and 4 from J, leaving 7 bases between them.

This clone occurred once. The chain employs TRBV9 and TRBJ1-1; a weak D match, TRBD1 (6 bases). Trimming stripped 0 bases from V and 11 bases from J, with 14 bases between. The germline gives CDR1 SGDLS, CDR2 YYNGEE. The CDR3 contains 13 residues. As DNA, the CDR3 is TGTGCCAGCAGCGTAGCCCCCACAGGGAATGCTTTCTTT. Protein: CASSVAPTGNAFF.

The chain links TRBV15 to TRBJ2-7, with 7 bases aligning to TRBD1. Germline V gene lookup returns CDR1 LNHNV and CDR2 YYDKDF (reference sequence). CDR3 length: 15 residues. The V gene end was trimmed by 1 base and the J gene end by 1 base; junction bases not matched to a gene: 4. CDR3 bases: TGTGCCACCAGCAGAGGGACAGGACTTTCCTACGAGCAGTACTTC. Translating it yields CATSRGTGLSYEQYF.

The genes are TRBV5-4 and TRBJ1-3, with 9 bases matching TRBD1. The ends lost 4 bases at V and 0 bases at J; junction bases unmatched: 5. The CDR3 runs 16 residues. Looked up from germline, CDR1 is SGHNT and CDR2 is YYREEE (reference sequence). CDR3 bases: TGTGCCAGCAGCCGGAGGGGACAGGGCTCTGGAAACACCATATATTTT. This codes for CASSRRGQGSGNTIYF.

The chain combines TRBV2 with TRBJ1-4, with D uncertain. Trimming took off 4 bases at V and 8 bases at J, with 11 bases between the two ends. Germline CDR1 is SNHLY and CDR2 is FYNNEI. The CDR3 is made up of 13 amino acids. CDR3 coding DNA: TGTGCCAGCAGTGGCGGGTTTCGAGAAAAACTGTTTTTT. Its translation is CASSGGFREKLFF.

The V gene is TRBV5-5, the J gene TRBJ1-2; D is perhaps TRBD1 (5 bases). Trimming stripped 4 bases from V and 5 bases from J, with 18 bases between. Germline CDR1 reads SGHKS; CDR2 reads YYEKEE (reference sequence). The CDR3 is 15 amino acids. This chain's CDR3 is CASSSKPGEYYGYTF. The CDR3 DNA sequence: TGTGCCAGCAGCAGTAAACCGGGGGAGTATTATGGCTACACCTTC.

V is TRBV18 and J is TRBJ2-1, with TRBD1 matching 9 bases. Looked up from germline, CDR1 is KGHSH and CDR2 is LQKENI. CDR3 length: 16 residues. V lost 5 bases, J lost 6 bases, and 11 bases stayed unmatched. The CDR3 region is CASSILQGADGNEQFF. In DNA, the CDR3 is TGTGCCAGCTCAATATTACAGGGGGCTGACGGCAATGAGCAGTTCTTC.

The CDR3 spells CASSQTTSYEQYF. The CDR3 DNA is TGTGCCAGCAGCCAGACAACTAGCTACGAGCAGTACTTC. V is TRBV4-2 and J is TRBJ2-7, with D tentatively TRBD2 (5 bases). Trimming removed 3 bases from V and 3 bases from J, with 9 bases in between. The germline gives CDR1 LGHNA, CDR2 YNFKEQ. CDR3 length: 13 amino acids.

This CDR3 reads CASKRGSSYEQYF. CDR3 DNA: TGTGCCAGCAAACGAGGAAGCTCCTACGAGCAGTACTTC. This rearrangement joins TRBV6-6 to TRBJ2-7; D call uncertain. V lost 7 bases and J 0 bases, leaving 10 bases between the germline ends. CDR3 length equals 13 residues. Germline lookup yields CDR1 MNHNY and CDR2 SVGAGI (reference sequence).

The V gene is TRBV7-2, the J gene TRBJ1-1, with D perhaps matching TRBD1 (5 bases). V was pared by 5 bases and J by 1 base, with 8 bases between. Germline V gene data show CDR1 as SGHTA and CDR2 as FQGNSA. CDR3 length: 13 amino acids. CDR3 sequence: CASSGTPNTEAFF. Written as DNA, the CDR3 is TGTGCCAGCAGCGGGACCCCGAACACTGAAGCTTTCTTT.

The chain employs TRBV10-1 and TRBJ2-1, with 12 bases fitting TRBD2. Germline V CDR1 and CDR2: WNHNN, SYGVQD (reference sequence). This CDR3 comprises 20 residues. Trimming removed 6 bases from V and 7 bases from J; junction bases left unmatched: 22. CDR3 protein: CASSSRLTSGGDTPRNEQFF. CDR3 DNA: TGCGCCAGCAGCTCCAGGTTGACTAGCGGGGGTGATACGCCCCGTAATGAGCAGTTCTTC.

The chain employs TRBV6-6 and TRBJ1-5; the match to TRBD1 covers 9 bases. V lost 8 bases to trimming and J lost 7 bases; unmatched junction nucleotides: 9. CDR1 and CDR2 from the germline V gene are MNHNY and SVGAGI (reference sequence). CDR3 length equals 14 residues. CDR3 bases: TGTGCCAGCCTTACAGGGGGCTCAGAACAGCCCCAGCATTTT. It encodes CASLTGGSEQPQHF.

This rearrangement joins TRBV5-1 to TRBJ2-3, with D possibly matching TRBD1 (5 bases). There are 14 residues in the CDR3. Trimming removed 2 bases from V and 2 bases from J, with 9 bases in between. From germline, CDR1 is SGHRS and CDR2 YFSETQ. The CDR3 sequence is CASSLQDPTDTQYF. For the CDR3, the DNA is TGCGCCAGCAGCTTACAGGACCCCACAGATACGCAGTATTTT.

The genes are TRBV4-2 and TRBJ2-3; 11 bases line up with TRBD2. This CDR3 is 17 amino acids long. Germline CDR1 LGHNA, CDR2 YNFKEQ. V was clipped by 3 bases and J by 5 bases; unmatched bases: 10. The CDR3 reads CASSQVSGRAEGDTQYF. CDR3 coding DNA: TGTGCCAGCAGCCAGGTTAGCGGGAGGGCCGAGGGAGATACGCAGTATTTT.

The V gene is TRBV28, the J gene TRBJ2-7; a possible D gene is TRBD2 (6 bases). CDR1 and CDR2 from the germline V gene are MDHEN and SYDVKM. V was pared by 6 bases and J by 3 bases, with 15 bases between. This CDR3 comprises 14 residues. The CDR3 loop is CASRSQEGLYEQYF. The DNA of the CDR3 is TGTGCCAGCAGATCCCAGGAGGGCCTCTACGAGCAGTACTTC.

The chain is built from TRBV20-1 and TRBJ2-7; D call uncertain. In germline, CDR1 is DFQATT, CDR2 SNEGSKA (reference sequence). V lost 0 bases and J 9 bases, leaving 9 bases between the germline ends. The CDR3 consists of 11 residues. Here the CDR3 reads CSARDLDAQYF. The CDR3 DNA reads TGCAGTGCTAGAGATCTGGACGCGCAGTACTTC.

V gene TRBV19 combines with J gene TRBJ2-1; 7 bases align to TRBD1. The CDR3 totals 13 residues. With 3 bases clipped from V and 12 bases from J, the junction kept 8 bases outside the gene matches. Germline V gene data show CDR1 as LNHDA and CDR2 as SQIVND (reference sequence). CDR3 bases: TGTGCCAGTAGTATCGCAGGGGGTGATGGGCAGTTCTTC. It yields the protein CASSIAGGDGQFF.

The rearrangement links TRBV5-1 to TRBJ2-7; D perhaps matches TRBD1 (6 bases). V shed 4 bases and J shed 4 bases, with 18 bases lying between them. Germline assignment: CDR1 SGHRS and CDR2 YFSETQ. The CDR3 has 15 residues. CDR3 bases: TGCGCCAGCAGCCCAGGTTCGACGACAGGATACGAGCAGTACTTC. Amino acid sequence: CASSPGSTTGYEQYF.

The genes are TRBV11-2 and TRBJ2-5; 7 bases fit TRBD2. This CDR3 has 15 residues. J was trimmed by 3 bases and V by 4 bases; bases with no gene match: 8. Germline V gene data show CDR1 as SGHAT and CDR2 as FQNNGV. DNA for the CDR3: TGTGCCAGCAGCTCCAGACTAGCTCCAGAAGAGACCCAGTACTTC. Protein sequence: CASSSRLAPEETQYF.

The V gene is TRBV28, the J gene TRBJ1-5, with a tentative D call TRBD1 (5 bases). Germline CDR1 and CDR2: MDHEN and SYDVKM. This CDR3 region has 14 residues. The V gene lost 5 bases and the J gene lost 5 bases, with 13 bases spanning the gap. This CDR3 is CASSPLWGDQPQHF. Written as DNA, the CDR3 is TGTGCCAGCAGTCCCCTGTGGGGGGATCAGCCCCAGCATTTT.

This clone turned up a few times. The chain combines TRBV14 with TRBJ2-1, with 9 bases aligning to TRBD2. From germline, CDR1 is SGHDN and CDR2 FVKESK. V was clipped by 0 bases and J by 7 bases; unmatched bases: 16. The CDR3 is made up of 19 amino acids. The DNA for the CDR3 is TGTGCCAGCAGCCAAGATACTCGACTTGGCGGGAGGGGAACGAATGAGCAGTTCTTC. Translation: CASSQDTRLGGRGTNEQFF.

This sequence joins TRBV6-5 and TRBJ2-1, with D perhaps TRBD1 (6 bases). Looked up from germline, CDR1 is MNHEY and CDR2 is SVGAGI. Trimming took 6 bases from V and 0 from J, leaving 12 bases between them. The CDR3 consists of 15 residues. The CDR3 sequence is CASRPTGSSYNEQFF. The CDR3, as DNA: TGTGCCAGCAGACCTACAGGGAGCTCCTACAATGAGCAGTTCTTC.